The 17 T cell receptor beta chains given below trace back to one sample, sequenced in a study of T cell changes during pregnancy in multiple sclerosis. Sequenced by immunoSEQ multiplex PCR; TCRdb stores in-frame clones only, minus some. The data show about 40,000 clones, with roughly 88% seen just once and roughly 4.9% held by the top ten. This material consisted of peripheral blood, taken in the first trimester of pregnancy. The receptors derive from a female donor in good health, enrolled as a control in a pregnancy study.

The CDR3 is CASSEVVSGGSYF. CDR3 nucleotides: TGTGCCAGCAGTGAAGTCGTTAGCGGGGGGTCGTATTTT. J is TRBJ2-3 and V is TRBV2; the match to TRBD2 covers 10 bases. The CDR3 spans 13 residues. Germline values: CDR1 SNHLY, CDR2 FYNNEI. V lost 1 base and J lost 14; bases outside the gene matches: 6.

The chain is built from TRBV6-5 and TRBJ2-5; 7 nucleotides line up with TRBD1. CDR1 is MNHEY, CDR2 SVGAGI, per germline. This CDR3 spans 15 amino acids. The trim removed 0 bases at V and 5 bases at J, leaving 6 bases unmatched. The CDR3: CASSYSGQLLETQYF. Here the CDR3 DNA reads TGTGCCAGCAGTTACTCGGGACAGCTTCTGGAGACCCAGTACTTC.

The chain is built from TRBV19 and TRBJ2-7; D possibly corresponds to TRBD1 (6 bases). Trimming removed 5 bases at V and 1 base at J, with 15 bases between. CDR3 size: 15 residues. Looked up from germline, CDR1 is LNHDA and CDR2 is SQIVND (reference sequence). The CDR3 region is CASSPVGRGSYEQYF. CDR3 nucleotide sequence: TGTGCCAGTAGTCCAGTAGGCAGGGGATCCTACGAGCAGTACTTC.

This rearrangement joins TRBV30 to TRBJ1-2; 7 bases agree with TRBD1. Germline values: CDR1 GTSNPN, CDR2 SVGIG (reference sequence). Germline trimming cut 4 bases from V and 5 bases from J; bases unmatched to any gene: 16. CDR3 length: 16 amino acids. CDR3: CAWTNLATGQRYGYTF. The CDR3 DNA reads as TGTGCCTGGACCAACCTGGCGACGGGACAGAGGTATGGCTACACCTTC.

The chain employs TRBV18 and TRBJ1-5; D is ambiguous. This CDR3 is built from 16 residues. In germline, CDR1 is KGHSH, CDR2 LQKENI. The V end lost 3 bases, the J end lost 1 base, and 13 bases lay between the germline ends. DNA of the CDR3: TGTGCCAGCTCACCCGGTACCCCCGGGAGCAATCAGCCCCAGCATTTT. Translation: CASSPGTPGSNQPQHF.

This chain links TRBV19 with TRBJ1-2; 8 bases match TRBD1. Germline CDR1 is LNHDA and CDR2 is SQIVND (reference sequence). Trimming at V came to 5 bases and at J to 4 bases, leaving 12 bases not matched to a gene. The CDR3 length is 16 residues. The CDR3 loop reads CASSFLGGQESYGYTF. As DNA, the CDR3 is TGTGCCAGTAGTTTTCTTGGGGGACAGGAGTCCTATGGCTACACCTTC.

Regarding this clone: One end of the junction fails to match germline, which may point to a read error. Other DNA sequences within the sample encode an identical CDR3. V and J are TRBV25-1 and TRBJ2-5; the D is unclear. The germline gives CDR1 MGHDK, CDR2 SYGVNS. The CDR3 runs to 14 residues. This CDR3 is CASSESAQRETQYF. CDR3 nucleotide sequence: TGTGCCAGCAGCGAATCCGCCCAGAGGGAGACCCAGTACTTC.

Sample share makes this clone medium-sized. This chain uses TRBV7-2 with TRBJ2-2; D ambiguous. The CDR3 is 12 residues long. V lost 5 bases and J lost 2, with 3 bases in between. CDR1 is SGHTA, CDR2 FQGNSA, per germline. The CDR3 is CASSLNTGELFF. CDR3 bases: TGTGCCAGCAGCCTTAACACCGGGGAGCTGTTTTTT. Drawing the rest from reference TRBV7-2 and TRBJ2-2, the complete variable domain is GAGVSQSPSNKVTEKGKDVELRCDPISGHTALYWYRQSLGQGLEFLIYFQGNSAPDKSGLPSDRFSAERTGGSVSTLTIQRTQQEDSAVYLCASSLNTGELFFGEGSRLTVL.

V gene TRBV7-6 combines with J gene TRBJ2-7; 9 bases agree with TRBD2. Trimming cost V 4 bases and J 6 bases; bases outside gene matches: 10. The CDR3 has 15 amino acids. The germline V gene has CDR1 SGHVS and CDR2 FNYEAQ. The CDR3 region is CASSSSAGGAGEQYF. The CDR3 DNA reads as TGTGCCAGCAGCTCTTCAGCGGGAGGAGCGGGCGAGCAGTACTTC.

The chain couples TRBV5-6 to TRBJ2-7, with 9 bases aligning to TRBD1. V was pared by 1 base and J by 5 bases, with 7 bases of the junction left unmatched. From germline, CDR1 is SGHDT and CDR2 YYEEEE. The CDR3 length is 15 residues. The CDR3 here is CASSLWGTGRHEQYF. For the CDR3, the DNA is TGTGCCAGCAGCTTGTGGGGGACAGGGCGACACGAGCAGTACTTC.

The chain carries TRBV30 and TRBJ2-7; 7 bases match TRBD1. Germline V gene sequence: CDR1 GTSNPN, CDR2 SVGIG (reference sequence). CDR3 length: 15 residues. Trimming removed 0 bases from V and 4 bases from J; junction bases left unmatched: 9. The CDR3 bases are TGTGCCTGGAGTGTTAACATAGGGGGCAAATACGAGCAGTACTTC. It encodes CAWSVNIGGKYEQYF.

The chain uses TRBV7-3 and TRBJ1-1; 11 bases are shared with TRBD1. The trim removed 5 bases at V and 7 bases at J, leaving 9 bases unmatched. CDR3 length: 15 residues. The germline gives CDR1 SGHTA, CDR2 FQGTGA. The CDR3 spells CASSPGTGGYSEAFF. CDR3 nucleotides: TGTGCCAGCAGCCCAGGGACAGGGGGATATAGTGAAGCTTTCTTT.

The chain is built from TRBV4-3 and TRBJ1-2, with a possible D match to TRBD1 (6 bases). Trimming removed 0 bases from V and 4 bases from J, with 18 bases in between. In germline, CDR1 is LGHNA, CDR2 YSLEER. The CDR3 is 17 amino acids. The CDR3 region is CASSQDPIGGRIYGYTF. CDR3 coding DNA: TGCGCCAGCAGCCAAGATCCGATCGGGGGGCGCATCTATGGCTACACCTTC.

The CDR3 bases are TGTGCCAGCAGTTACCAGGGCCCTGGGCCAGATACGCAGTATTTT. Translating gives CASSYQGPGPDTQYF. The V call is TRBV6-5, the J call TRBJ2-3; the D gene is possibly TRBD1 (5 bases). The CDR3 consists of 15 residues. The germline V gene encodes CDR1 MNHEY and CDR2 SVGAGI. V gave up 2 bases and J gave up 4 bases, with 13 bases separating them.

CDR3 residues: CASSYSNSYEQYF. Written as DNA, the CDR3 is TGTGCCAGCAGTTACTCTAACTCCTACGAGCAGTACTTC. The chain carries TRBV6-5 and TRBJ2-7, with unresolved D. The germline V gene encodes CDR1 MNHEY and CDR2 SVGAGI. This CDR3 contains 13 residues. V was cut by 0 bases and J by 0 bases, with 3 bases left in between.

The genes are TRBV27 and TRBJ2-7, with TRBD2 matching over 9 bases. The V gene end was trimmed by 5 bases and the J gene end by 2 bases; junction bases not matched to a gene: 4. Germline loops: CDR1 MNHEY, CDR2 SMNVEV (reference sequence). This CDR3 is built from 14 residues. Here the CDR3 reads CASSLVAGAYEQYF. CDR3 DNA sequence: TGTGCCAGCAGTCTCGTAGCGGGAGCCTACGAGCAGTACTTC.

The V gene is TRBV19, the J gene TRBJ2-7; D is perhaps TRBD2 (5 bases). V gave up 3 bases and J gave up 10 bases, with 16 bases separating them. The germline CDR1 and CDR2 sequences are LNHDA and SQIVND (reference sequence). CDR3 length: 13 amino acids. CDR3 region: CASSIGPTSGQYF. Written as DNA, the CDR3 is TGTGCCAGTAGTATTGGCCCCACGAGCGGACAGTACTTC.